Each of the 29 T cell receptor beta chains below was sequenced from the same sample in a study of T cells in Graves' hyperthyroidism and ophthalmopathy (dated 2019 in TCRdb). Receptor libraries were prepared by multiplex PCR. The instrument was an Illumina HiSeq 2000. Amplification of TCR beta CDR3 regions was carried out from RNA transcripts. The first round of RT-PCR for the TCR CDR3 was performed with the HTBI primer set and the Qiagen OneStep RT-PCR kit. TCRdb trimmed the raw reads at Q25, called clones with MiXCR and kept productive beta chains. Entries are consolidated by CDR3 protein sequence, retaining the most common genes and DNA. This sample lists more than 450,000 distinct CDR3 sequences; around 13% were detected once. The ten largest clones capture around 13% of the sample. Sequences were obtained from blood. These receptors originate from a woman aged 40-49 years with Graves' hyperthyroidism.

This clonotype has ten or more counts. The V gene is TRBV20-1, the J gene TRBJ2-7; 8 nucleotides match TRBD1. J lost 3 bases, V lost 3 bases, and 1 base had no gene match. CDR1 is DFQATT and CDR2 is SNEGSKA in the germline V gene (reference sequence). CDR3 length: 12 amino acids. The CDR3 region has the DNA TGCAGTGCTAGTACAGGGGGCTACGAGCAGTACTTC. It translates to CSASTGGYEQYF.

This clonotype was detected ten times or more. The CDR3 loop reads CSARELGQGARGNTIYF. The CDR3 nucleotides read TGCAGTGCTAGGGAGCTAGGACAGGGGGCGAGAGGAAACACCATATATTTT. The chain has TRBV20-1 and TRBJ1-3; 11 bases line up with TRBD1. The ends lost 3 bases at V and 4 bases at J; junction bases unmatched: 11. Germline V gives CDR1 DFQATT, CDR2 SNEGSKA (reference sequence). The CDR3 consists of 17 residues.

This clonotype was picked up a small number of times. The chain couples TRBV6-1 to TRBJ2-1; D is uncertain. CDR1 is MNHNS and CDR2 is SASEGT in the germline V gene. The ends were cut back, 7 bases at V and 0 bases at J, with 25 bases in the middle. This CDR3 contains 19 residues. CDR3: CASMADKGVAVSSYNEQFF. In nucleotides, the CDR3 is TGTGCCAGCATGGCCGATAAGGGTGTGGCGGTGAGCTCCTACAATGAGCAGTTCTTC.

This clonotype was recorded at least ten times. This chain joins TRBV6-5 and TRBJ1-4, with D hard to call. Germline-derived CDR1 and CDR2 are MNHEY and SVGAGI. The length of the CDR3 is 17 residues. The V end lost 0 bases, the J end lost 0 bases, and 11 bases lay between the germline ends. This CDR3 reads CASSYSMGSATNEKLFF. Here the CDR3 DNA reads TGTGCCAGCAGTTACTCGATGGGCTCAGCAACTAATGAAAAACTGTTTTTT.

A word on this clonotype: This could be a read error, since a much larger clone is one nucleotide away. This chain links TRBV7-9 with TRBJ2-7; D remains unclear. Germline CDR1 and CDR2: SEHNR and FQNEAQ (reference sequence). This CDR3 region has 12 residues. V lost 5 bases to trimming and J lost 3 bases, with 8 bases between them. The CDR3 loop is CASSTYFYEQYF. DNA for the CDR3: TGTGCCAGCAGCACATACTTCTACGAGCAGTACTTC. Supplemented by reference TRBV7-9 and TRBJ2-7, the full variable domain reads DTGVSQNPRHKITKRGQNVTFRCDPISEHNRLYWYRQTLGQGPEFLTYFQNEAQLEKSRLLSDRFSAERPKGSFSTLEIQRTEQGDSAMYLCASSTYFYEQYFGPGTRLTVT.

About this clonotype: A single base separates this from a much larger clone, so it may be a read error. The chain combines TRBV28 with TRBJ2-7; 7 nucleotides align to TRBD1. The CDR3 is made up of 16 amino acids. Germline values: CDR1 MDHEN, CDR2 SYDVKM. The chain's CDR3 is CASSLSGQLNSYERYF. The CDR3 coding sequence is TGTGCCAGCAGTTTATCGGGACAGTTAAACTCCTACGAGCGGTACTTC.

This clonotype appeared a few times. V gene TRBV9 combines with J gene TRBJ2-1, with TRBD2 matching 12 bases. The CDR3 has 15 residues. V dropped 4 bases and J dropped 6; count of bases not matched to a gene: 5. Germline V gene sequence: CDR1 SGDLS, CDR2 YYNGEE. CDR3 loop: CASSPRTSGTNEQFF. CDR3 nucleotides: TGTGCCAGCAGCCCGCGGACTAGCGGGACCAATGAGCAGTTCTTC.

This clonotype was observed many times. This chain joins TRBV28 and TRBJ2-3, with 8 positions matching TRBD2. The germline gives CDR1 MDHEN, CDR2 SYDVKM. V shed 5 bases and J 4 bases; nucleotides not matched to a gene: 8. The CDR3 runs 15 residues. CDR3 DNA sequence: TGTGCCAGCAGTCTATTAGCGGGAAGCGCAGATACGCAGTATTTT. This gives the protein CASSLLAGSADTQYF.

This rearrangement joins TRBV12-3 or TRBV12-4 to TRBJ2-1, with 8 bases identical to TRBD1. The CDR3 is made up of 12 amino acids. The V segment lost 8 bases and the J segment 6 bases; nucleotides outside the gene matches: 3. DNA of the CDR3: TGTGCCAGCCAGACAGGGGTCAATGAGCAGTTCTTC. Residues: CASQTGVNEQFF.

This clonotype was observed at least ten times. This sequence joins TRBV11-2 and TRBJ2-7, with a weak D call TRBD1 (6 bases). Per the germline V gene, CDR1 is SGHAT and CDR2 is FQNNGV. V lost 2 bases, J lost 0 bases, and 8 bases lay in between. This CDR3 comprises 14 residues. In DNA, the CDR3 is TGTGCCAGCAGCTTATGGGACACCTCCTACGAGCAGTACTTC. Amino acid sequence: CASSLWDTSYEQYF.

In this sample, this clonotype turned up a few times. V gene TRBV6-1 combines with J gene TRBJ1-1; D is uncertain. Trimming left V 2 bases short and J 10 bases short, with 8 bases between. The V gene's germline CDR1 is MNHNS and CDR2 SASEGT. The CDR3 covers 11 residues. CDR3 in amino acids: CASSERTSAFF. The CDR3 DNA reads as TGTGCCAGCAGTGAACGGACCTCAGCTTTCTTT.

The gene calls are TRBV3-1 and TRBJ2-1; tentatively, D is TRBD2 (6 bases). V gave up 1 base and J gave up 9 bases, with 19 bases separating them. The CDR3 consists of 16 residues. The germline CDR1 and CDR2 sequences are LGHDT and YNNKEL (reference sequence). The CDR3 region is CASSQVAREEEGEQFF. The CDR3 bases are TGTGCCAGCAGCCAAGTAGCACGGGAAGAGGAGGGTGAGCAGTTCTTC.

This clonotype was detected ten times or more. V usage is TRBV3-1 and J usage is TRBJ2-5; D gene uncertain. V gave up 6 bases and J gave up 1 base, with 9 bases separating them. The CDR3 length is 13 residues. Germline values: CDR1 LGHDT, CDR2 YNNKEL (reference sequence). The CDR3 region has the DNA TGTGCCAGCAGGCAGACAACCCAAGAGACCCAGTACTTC. This sequence encodes CASRQTTQETQYF.

This clonotype was counted at least ten times. The CDR3 DNA follows: TGCAGCGTTGCCGGACAGAAGGATCAAGAGACCCAGTACTTC. This codes for CSVAGQKDQETQYF. The V call is TRBV29-1, the J call TRBJ2-5; D is perhaps TRBD1 (6 bases). This CDR3 has 14 residues. Germline assignment: CDR1 SQVTM and CDR2 ANQGSEA. Trimming pared 4 bases from V and 2 bases from J, leaving 14 bases between.

This clonotype was found many times. The rearrangement links TRBV6-1 to TRBJ1-1; D remains unclear. Germline-derived CDR1 and CDR2 are MNHNS and SASEGT. This CDR3 region has 13 residues. The V and J ends lost 7 bases and 1 base respectively, with 10 bases between them. The CDR3 region has the DNA TGTGCCAGCAATAGAAAAGGGAACACTGAAGCTTTCTTT. Its translation is CASNRKGNTEAFF.

This clonotype was seen many times. V is TRBV27 and J is TRBJ2-5; TRBD2 aligns across 9 bases. CDR1 is MNHEY, CDR2 SMNVEV, per germline (reference sequence). The V and J ends lost 0 bases and 5 bases, in that order; junction bases with no gene match: 4. The CDR3 contains 15 residues. The CDR3 DNA reads TGTGCCAGCAGTTTATCTAGCGGGAGTTGGGAGACCCAGTACTTC. It specifies CASSLSSGSWETQYF.

This clonotype was detected ten times or more. The CDR3 is CSADRGNYEQYF. The CDR3 DNA follows: TGCAGTGCGGACAGGGGGAACTACGAGCAGTACTTC. V is TRBV20-1 and J is TRBJ2-7, with 10 bases fitting TRBD1. The V gene end was trimmed by 6 bases and the J gene end by 3 bases; junction bases not matched to a gene: 2. Germline V lookup: CDR1 DFQATT, CDR2 SNEGSKA (reference sequence). The CDR3 consists of 12 residues.

This clonotype has a count of ten or more. The chain couples TRBV6-1 to TRBJ2-2, with TRBD1 matching over 7 bases. CDR3 length: 14 amino acids. Germline values: CDR1 MNHNS, CDR2 SASEGT. J lost 3 bases, V lost 8 bases, and 6 bases had no gene match. The CDR3 coding sequence is TGTGCCAGCGCTGACAGGGTCCACACCGGGGAGCTGTTTTTT. It is translated as CASADRVHTGELFF.

This clonotype was detected ten times or more. The genes are TRBV20-1 and TRBJ1-2; TRBD1 matches 7 bases. The CDR3 consists of 13 residues. Per germline, CDR1 DFQATT and CDR2 SNEGSKA (reference sequence). Trimming took 3 bases from V and 5 from J; bases not matched to a gene: 6. CDR3 nucleotides: TGCAGTGCTAGTGAGACAGGGCGTTATGGCTACACCTTC. Translating it yields CSASETGRYGYTF.

At least ten counts were recorded for this clonotype. V gene TRBV30 combines with J gene TRBJ2-3, with 8 positions matching TRBD1. This CDR3 region has 17 residues. Germline trimming cut 0 bases from V and 2 bases from J; bases unmatched to any gene: 10. The germline V gene encodes CDR1 GTSNPN and CDR2 SVGIG (reference sequence). In nucleotides, the CDR3 is TGTGCCTGGAGTGTAGGCAGGGGGCATTCCAACACAGATACGCAGTATTTT. This translates into CAWSVGRGHSNTDTQYF. Filled out from reference TRBV30 and TRBJ2-3, the complete variable domain reads SQTIHQWPATLVQPVGSPLSLECTVEGTSNPNLYWYRQAAGRGLQLLFYSVGIGQISSEVPQNLSASRPQDRQFILSSKKLLLSDSGFYLCAWSVGRGHSNTDTQYFGPGTRLTVL.

The chain joins TRBV4-1 to TRBJ2-2; D remains unclear. Trimming left V 4 bases short and J 6 bases short, with 12 bases between. Germline CDR1 is MGHRA and CDR2 is YSYEKL. The CDR3 is made up of 14 amino acids. The CDR3 DNA reads TGCGCCAGCAGCCTACTCGGTTACGCCGGGGAGCTGTTTTTT. This codes for CASSLLGYAGELFF.

This clonotype was detected ten times or more. CDR3 in amino acids: CASSEIPVSYEQYF. The CDR3 DNA reads as TGTGCCAGCAGTGAAATCCCAGTCTCCTACGAGCAGTACTTC. The chain employs TRBV2 and TRBJ2-7, with D unresolved. CDR3 length: 14 residues. V lost 2 bases and J lost 0, with 8 bases in between. Germline V CDR1 and CDR2: SNHLY, FYNNEI.

This clonotype has more than one count but fewer than ten. The chain is built from TRBV20-1 and TRBJ1-1; maybe TRBD1 (5 bases). Per germline, CDR1 DFQATT and CDR2 SNEGSKA (reference sequence). The CDR3 consists of 12 residues. Trimming stripped 5 bases from V and 1 base from J, with 8 bases between. CDR3 nucleotide sequence: TGCAGTGCTGCCGACAGGAACACTGAAGCTTTCTTT. Protein sequence: CSAADRNTEAFF.

This clonotype was recorded at least ten times. This rearrangement joins TRBV12-3 or TRBV12-4 to TRBJ2-7, with TRBD2 matching 7 bases. V shed 0 bases, J shed 1 base, and the junction held 3 bases outside the gene matches. The CDR3 consists of 15 residues. CDR3: CASSLAAGLSYEQYF. As DNA, the CDR3 is TGTGCCAGCAGTTTAGCAGCGGGATTATCCTACGAGCAGTACTTC.

Concerning this clonotype itself: A read error may explain this, as a much larger clone is one base away. The chain employs TRBV28 and TRBJ1-2, with 8 nucleotides matching TRBD1. This CDR3 is 14 amino acids long. Per the germline V gene, CDR1 is MDHEN and CDR2 is SYDVKM. V lost 6 bases to trimming and J lost 9 bases; unmatched junction nucleotides: 12. The CDR3 protein is CASSHRDRFYSYTF. The CDR3 region has the DNA TGTGCCAGCAGCCACCGGGACAGGTTTTATAGCTACACCTTC.

This chain joins TRBV7-2 and TRBJ2-7, with D possibly matching TRBD2 (6 bases). With 7 bases removed from V and 3 bases from J, the gap between germline ends came to 19 bases. Germline loops: CDR1 SGHTA, CDR2 FQGNSA. The CDR3 is made up of 15 amino acids. The CDR3 DNA sequence: TGTGCCAGCAACCCCGCCGGGGCTAGCGTCTACGAGCAGTACTTC. This translates into CASNPAGASVYEQYF.

This clonotype was seen more than once but under ten times. The gene calls are TRBV10-2 and TRBJ2-5, with TRBD2 as a possible D gene (6 bases). V shed 9 bases and J shed 8 bases, with 13 bases lying between them. CDR1 WSHSY and CDR2 SAAADI come from the germline V gene. This CDR3 comprises 11 residues. CDR3 loop: CASESGLTQYF. Written as DNA, the CDR3 is TGCGCCAGTGAGAGCGGGCTAACCCAGTACTTC.

The sample holds a few counts of this clonotype. This chain uses TRBV9 with TRBJ2-6, with a possible D match to TRBD2 (7 bases). Trimming left V 7 bases short and J 0 bases short, with 14 bases between. Germline-derived CDR1 and CDR2 are SGDLS and YYNGEE. This CDR3 has 16 residues. CDR3 in amino acids: CASRSGGNSGANVLTF. The CDR3 nucleotides are TGTGCCAGCCGGTCGGGGGGCAACTCTGGGGCCAACGTCCTGACTTTC.

This clonotype was counted between two and nine times. This rearrangement joins TRBV12-3 or TRBV12-4 to TRBJ1-2; D gene unclear. The CDR3 has 15 amino acids. Trimming took 2 bases from V and 4 from J, leaving 14 bases between them. The CDR3 DNA reads TGTGCCAGCAGTTTAAGGGCCCCCGGTCGCTATGGCTACACCTTC. Its translation is CASSLRAPGRYGYTF.